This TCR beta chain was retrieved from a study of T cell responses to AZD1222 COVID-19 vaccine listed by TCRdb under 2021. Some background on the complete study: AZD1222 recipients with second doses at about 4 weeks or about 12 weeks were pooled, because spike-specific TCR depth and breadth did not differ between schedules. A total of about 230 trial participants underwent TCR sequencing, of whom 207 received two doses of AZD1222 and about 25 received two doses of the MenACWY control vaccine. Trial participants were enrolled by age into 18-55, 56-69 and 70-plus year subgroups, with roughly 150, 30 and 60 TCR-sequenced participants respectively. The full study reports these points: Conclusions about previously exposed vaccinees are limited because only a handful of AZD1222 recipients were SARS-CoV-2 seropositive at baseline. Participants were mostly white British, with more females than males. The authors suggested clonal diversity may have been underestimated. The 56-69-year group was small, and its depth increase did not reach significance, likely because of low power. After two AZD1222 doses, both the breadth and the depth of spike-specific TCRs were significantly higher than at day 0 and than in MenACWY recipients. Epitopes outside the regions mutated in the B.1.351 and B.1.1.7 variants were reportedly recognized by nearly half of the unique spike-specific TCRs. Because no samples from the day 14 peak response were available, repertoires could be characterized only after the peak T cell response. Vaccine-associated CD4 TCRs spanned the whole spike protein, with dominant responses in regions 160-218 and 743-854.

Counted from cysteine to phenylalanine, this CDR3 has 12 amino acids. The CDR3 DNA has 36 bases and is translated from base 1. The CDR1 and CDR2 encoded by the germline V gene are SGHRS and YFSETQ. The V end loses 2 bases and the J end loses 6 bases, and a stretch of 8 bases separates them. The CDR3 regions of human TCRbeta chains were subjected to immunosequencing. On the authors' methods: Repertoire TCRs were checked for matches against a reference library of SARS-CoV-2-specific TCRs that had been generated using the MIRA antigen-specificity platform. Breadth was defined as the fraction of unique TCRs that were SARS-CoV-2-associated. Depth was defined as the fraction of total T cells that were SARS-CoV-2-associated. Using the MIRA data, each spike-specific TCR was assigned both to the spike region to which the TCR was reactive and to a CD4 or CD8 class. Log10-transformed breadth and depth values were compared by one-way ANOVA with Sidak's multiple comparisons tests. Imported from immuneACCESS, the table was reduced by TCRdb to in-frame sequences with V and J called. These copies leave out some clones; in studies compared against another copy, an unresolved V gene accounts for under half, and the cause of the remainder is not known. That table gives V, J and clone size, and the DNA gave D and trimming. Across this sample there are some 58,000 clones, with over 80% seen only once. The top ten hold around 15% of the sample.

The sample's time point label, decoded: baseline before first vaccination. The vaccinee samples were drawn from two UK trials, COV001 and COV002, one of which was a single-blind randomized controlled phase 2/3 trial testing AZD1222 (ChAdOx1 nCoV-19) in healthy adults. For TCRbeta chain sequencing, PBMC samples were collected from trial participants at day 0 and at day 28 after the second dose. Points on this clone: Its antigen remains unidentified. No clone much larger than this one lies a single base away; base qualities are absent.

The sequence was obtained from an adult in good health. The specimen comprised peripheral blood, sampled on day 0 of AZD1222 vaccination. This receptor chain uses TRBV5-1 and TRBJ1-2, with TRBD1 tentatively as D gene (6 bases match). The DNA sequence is TGCGCCAGCAGCTTCTCAGGGGATGGCTACACCTTC. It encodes CASSFSGDGYTF.